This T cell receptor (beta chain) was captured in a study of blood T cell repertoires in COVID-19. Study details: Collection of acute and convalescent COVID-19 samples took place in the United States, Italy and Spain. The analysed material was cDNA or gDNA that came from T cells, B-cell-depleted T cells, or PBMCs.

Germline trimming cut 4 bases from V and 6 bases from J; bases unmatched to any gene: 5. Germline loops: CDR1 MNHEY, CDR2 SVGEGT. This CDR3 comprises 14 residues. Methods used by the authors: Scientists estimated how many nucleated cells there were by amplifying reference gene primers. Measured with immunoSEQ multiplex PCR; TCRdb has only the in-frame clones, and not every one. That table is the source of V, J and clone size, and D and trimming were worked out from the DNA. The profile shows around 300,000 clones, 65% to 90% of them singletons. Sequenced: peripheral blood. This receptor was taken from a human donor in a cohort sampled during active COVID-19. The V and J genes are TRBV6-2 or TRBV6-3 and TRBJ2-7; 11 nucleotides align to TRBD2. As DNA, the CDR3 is TGTGCCAGCAGTTTCACTAGCGGGAGATCCGAGCAGTACTTC. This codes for CASSFTSGRSEQYF.